One sample yielded the 30 T cell receptor beta chains listed below, sequenced in a study of T-cell reconstitution after alpha-beta-depleted transplantation in children. This sample's TCRbeta library carried unique molecular identifier barcodes. MiXCR, run by TCRdb on the PCR reads, gives a single entry per CDR3 protein. Among hundreds of thousands of distinct CDR3 sequences, around 13% were seen once, and the ten largest hold 5% to 6%. Sequences were derived from PBMCs from the stem cell graft donor, sampled from the stem cell graft. These receptors were collected from a human donor who donated a stem cell graft to a child with combined immunodeficiency.

This clonotype was found a few times. This chain joins TRBV30 and TRBJ1-1; D unresolved. Germline lookup yields CDR1 GTSNPN and CDR2 SVGIG (reference sequence). V shed 1 base and J shed 0 bases, with 6 bases lying between them. The CDR3 has 13 amino acids. CDR3 residues: CAWSDQMNTEAFF. The CDR3 DNA follows: TGTGCCTGGAGTGATCAGATGAACACTGAAGCTTTCTTT.

This clonotype was seen more than once but under ten times. This rearrangement joins TRBV4-3 to TRBJ2-7; a weak D match, TRBD1 (6 bases). The CDR3 is 15 residues long. V dropped 3 bases and J dropped 2 bases, with 14 bases sitting between them. Germline CDR1 and CDR2: LGHNA and YSLEER. The CDR3 sequence is CASSHETGAAYEQYF. DNA for the CDR3: TGCGCCAGCAGCCACGAGACAGGTGCAGCCTACGAGCAGTACTTC.

With regard to this clonotype: With a much larger clone just one base away, this may be a read error. Because it lacks the conserved phenylalanine or tryptophan at the end, this CDR3 is likely a read error. The V call is TRBV20-1, the J call TRBJ2-5; D remains unclear. This CDR3 region has 18 residues. Germline V CDR1 and CDR2: DFQATT, SNEGSKA (reference sequence). The V and J ends lost 3 bases and 0 bases respectively, with 23 bases between them. The CDR3 sequence is CSASMVQRLFGYQETQYI. As DNA, the CDR3 is TGCAGTGCTAGTATGGTACAGAGGCTCTTTGGGTACCAAGAGACCCAGTACATC.

V and J are TRBV12-3 or TRBV12-4 and TRBJ2-2; TRBD1 is a possible D gene (6 bases). The CDR3 has 15 amino acids. Trimming removed 4 bases at V and 0 bases at J, with 9 bases between. This chain's CDR3 is CASSSGTPNTGELFF. DNA for the CDR3: TGTGCCAGCAGTTCCGGGACACCGAACACCGGGGAGCTGTTTTTT.

The V call is TRBV4-3, the J call TRBJ1-4; no clear D. Germline CDR1 LGHNA, CDR2 YSLEER. This CDR3 has 15 residues. The ends were cut back, 0 bases at V and 0 bases at J, with 5 bases in the middle. CDR3 sequence reads: CASSQDPATNEKLFF. The CDR3 region has the DNA TGCGCCAGCAGCCAAGATCCTGCAACTAATGAAAAACTGTTTTTT.

This clonotype was observed at least ten times. The chain is built from TRBV6-5 and TRBJ2-4, with D perhaps being TRBD1 or TRBD2 (5 bases each). V gave up 2 bases and J gave up 0 bases, with 8 bases separating them. Germline CDR1 is MNHEY and CDR2 is SVGAGI. The CDR3 contains 15 residues. CDR3 region: CASSYGGEAKNIQYF. CDR3 bases: TGTGCCAGCAGTTACGGGGGAGAAGCCAAAAACATTCAGTACTTC.

The sample holds a few counts of this clonotype. The chain combines TRBV6-1 with TRBJ2-7; D unclear. The CDR3 has 13 amino acids. Germline-derived CDR1 and CDR2 are MNHNS and SASEGT. V lost 6 bases, J lost 3 bases, and 12 bases lay in between. DNA of the CDR3: TGTGCCAGCAGGTCTACAATCCACTACGAGCAGTACTTC. This codes for CASRSTIHYEQYF.

The chain is built from TRBV24-1 and TRBJ2-7; D is perhaps TRBD1 or TRBD2 (5 bases each). Germline assignment: CDR1 KGHDR and CDR2 SFDVKD. V was clipped by 4 bases and J by 6 bases, with 12 bases between them. There are 13 residues in the CDR3. The CDR3 coding sequence is TGTGCCACCAGTGAGGGAGCAGGGCCCGAGCAGTACTTC. Encoded protein: CATSEGAGPEQYF.

The chain links TRBV30 to TRBJ2-3, with no clear D. The V and J ends lost 5 bases and 0 bases respectively, with 3 bases between them. The CDR3 length is 11 residues. CDR1 and CDR2 (germline): GTSNPN, SVGIG (reference sequence). The CDR3 region has the DNA TGTGCCTGGTGGAGCACAGATACGCAGTATTTT. The encoded protein is CAWWSTDTQYF.

The gene calls are TRBV6-5 and TRBJ1-5, with 8 bases fitting TRBD1. The V and J ends lost 10 bases and 0 bases, in that order; junction bases with no gene match: 8. The CDR3 consists of 15 residues. Germline CDR1 is MNHEY and CDR2 is SVGAGI. CDR3 in DNA: TGTGCCACCCGGGACAGGTTCTATAGCAATCAGCCCCAGCATTTT. It is translated as CATRDRFYSNQPQHF.

The genes are TRBV20-1 and TRBJ2-1; D may match TRBD1 or TRBD2 (6 bases each). The length of the CDR3 is 14 residues. CDR1 is DFQATT and CDR2 is SNEGSKA in the germline V gene (reference sequence). The V and J ends lost 5 bases and 0 bases respectively, with 11 bases between them. The CDR3 nucleotides read TGCAGTGCTGGGGGGCGAGGCTCCTACAATGAGCAGTTCTTC. Amino acid sequence: CSAGGRGSYNEQFF.

The rearrangement uses TRBV7-3 and TRBJ2-3; 9 bases fit TRBD2. This CDR3 has 18 residues. V shed 4 bases, J shed 8 bases, and the junction held 19 bases outside the gene matches. Germline V CDR1 and CDR2: SGHTA, FQGTGA. The CDR3 DNA reads as TGTGCCAGCAGCTCACCTCAGGGACTAGCCAGAGAGGGGAGTACGCAGTATTTT. It encodes CASSSPQGLAREGSTQYF.

The chain uses TRBV5-6 and TRBJ2-4; 11 bases are shared with TRBD2. V lost 0 bases and J lost 4; bases outside the gene matches: 3. The CDR3 spans 16 residues. Germline V gives CDR1 SGHDT, CDR2 YYEEEE. CDR3 DNA: TGTGCCAGCAGCTTGGAGGCTAGCGGGGGGAAAAACATTCAGTACTTC. Encoded protein: CASSLEASGGKNIQYF.

A note on this clonotype: One junction end does not reproduce the germline sequence, and a read error may be involved. The V gene is TRBV12-3 or TRBV12-4, the J gene TRBJ2-5; D call uncertain. This CDR3 has 12 amino acids. CDR3 loop: CGSSLYQETQYF. The CDR3 DNA reads as TGTGGCAGCAGTTTATACCAAGAGACCCAGTACTTC.

This clonotype was seen a few times. This chain joins TRBV5-1 and TRBJ2-5; the D is unclear. The germline V and J ends were trimmed by 4 bases and 9 bases, with 10 bases remaining between them. This CDR3 spans 11 amino acids. Germline lookup yields CDR1 SGHRS and CDR2 YFSETQ. CDR3: CASSAEKSQYF. CDR3 in DNA: TGCGCCAGCAGCGCAGAGAAGTCCCAGTACTTC.

This clonotype was recorded many times. The J gene is TRBJ2-5, the V gene TRBV7-2; D call uncertain. Germline V lookup: CDR1 SGHTA, CDR2 FQGNSA. This CDR3 contains 11 residues. The V end lost 5 bases, the J end lost 3 bases, and 4 bases lay between the germline ends. In DNA, the CDR3 is TGTGCCAGCAGCCTAAAAGAGACCCAGTACTTC. Protein sequence: CASSLKETQYF.

This clonotype was counted only a few times. The V and J genes are TRBV4-3 and TRBJ2-1; D not certain. This CDR3 is 11 amino acids long. Germline lookup yields CDR1 LGHNA and CDR2 YSLEER. V lost 5 bases, J lost 9 bases, and 8 bases lay in between. CDR3 amino acids: CASSTQCEQFF. The CDR3 nucleotides are TGCGCCAGCAGCACCCAATGTGAGCAGTTCTTC.

This clonotype occurred many times. The CDR3 DNA is TGTGCCATCAGTGTGGCGCCTAACAATGAGCAGTTCTTC. Its translation: CAISVAPNNEQFF. The chain links TRBV10-3 to TRBJ2-1; D gene unclear. CDR1 ENHRY and CDR2 SYGVKD come from the germline V gene. V lost 4 bases and J 5 bases, leaving 9 bases between the germline ends. CDR3 length: 13 amino acids.

This chain links TRBV7-2 with TRBJ2-7; 14 bases agree with TRBD2. There are 16 residues in the CDR3. Germline CDR1 is SGHTA and CDR2 is FQGNSA. V was clipped by 6 bases and J by 5 bases; unmatched bases: 9. The CDR3 region is CASSSRLAGGPDEQYF. The CDR3 DNA reads as TGTGCCAGCAGTTCCAGACTAGCGGGAGGGCCCGACGAGCAGTACTTC.

This clonotype was detected many times. This chain joins TRBV7-8 and TRBJ1-4; TRBD1 is a possible D gene (6 bases). The CDR3 is 21 residues long. Germline V lookup: CDR1 SGHVS, CDR2 FQNEAQ. V shed 0 bases and J shed 6 bases, with 29 bases lying between them. The CDR3 nucleotides are TGTGCCAGCAGCTTAGCCTCCAGGGGTCGGGCAGGGGTGAAGAAGTATGAAAAACTGTTTTTT. As protein: CASSLASRGRAGVKKYEKLFF.

The V gene is TRBV5-5, the J gene TRBJ2-3; TRBD1 aligns across 7 bases. V lost 2 bases to trimming and J lost 13 bases; unmatched junction nucleotides: 13. The CDR3 runs 14 residues. Germline-derived CDR1 and CDR2 are SGHKS and YYEKEE (reference sequence). The CDR3: CASSLITVGTDKYF. The CDR3 DNA reads as TGTGCCAGCAGCTTAATAACCGTAGGGACAGACAAGTATTTT.

In its sample, this clonotype was seen a few times. The chain is built from TRBV7-9 and TRBJ2-6; D is uncertain. With 3 bases removed from V and 2 bases from J, the gap between germline ends came to 8 bases. CDR3 length: 15 amino acids. Germline CDR1 is SEHNR and CDR2 is FQNEAQ (reference sequence). The CDR3 is CASSFLETGANVLTF. The CDR3, as DNA: TGTGCCAGCAGCTTCTTAGAAACTGGGGCCAACGTCCTGACTTTC.

Only a few counts were recorded for this clonotype. The V and J genes are TRBV6-2 or TRBV6-3 and TRBJ2-2; 9 bases line up with TRBD1. Germline V gene lookup returns CDR1 MNHEY and CDR2 SVGEGT. The CDR3 spans 18 residues. Germline trimming cut 4 bases from V and 2 bases from J; bases unmatched to any gene: 11. CDR3 DNA: TGTGCCAGCAGTTCCTCCCTCAACAGGGGGCATAACACCGGGGAGCTGTTTTTT. Its translation is CASSSSLNRGHNTGELFF.

To note about this clonotype: This may come from a read error, since a much larger clone is one base off. Written as DNA, the CDR3 is TGTGCCAGCAGTATTACTAGGGGCAATGAGCGGTTCTTC. This sequence encodes CASSITRGNERFF. The chain couples TRBV6-2 or TRBV6-3 to TRBJ2-1; D could derive from TRBD1 or TRBD2 (5 bases each). The CDR3 has 13 residues. CDR1 and CDR2 (germline): MNHEY, SVGEGT.

The rearrangement uses TRBV25-1 and TRBJ2-7; weak D call: TRBD2 (6 bases). This CDR3 is 17 amino acids long. Per the germline V gene, CDR1 is MGHDK and CDR2 is SYGVNS. V lost 0 bases, J lost 0 bases, and 15 bases lay in between. The CDR3 here is CASSEYFPGALSYEQYF. The CDR3 region has the DNA TGTGCCAGCAGTGAATATTTCCCGGGAGCTCTCTCCTACGAGCAGTACTTC.

This clonotype has ten or more counts. The chain links TRBV5-7 to TRBJ2-7; D unresolved. TRBV5-7 is flagged as an ORF with uncertain function. V gave up 1 base and J gave up 1 base, with 21 bases separating them. The CDR3 sequence is 18 residues long. CDR3 protein: CASSLILFNGRFSYEQYF. CDR3 coding DNA: TGTGCCAGCAGCTTGATCCTGTTTAACGGACGCTTTTCCTACGAGCAGTACTTC.

This clonotype has more than one count but fewer than ten. V usage is TRBV19 and J usage is TRBJ1-1, with D maybe TRBD1 (5 bases). CDR3 size: 14 residues. Germline V gives CDR1 LNHDA, CDR2 SQIVND (reference sequence). Trimming stripped 3 bases from V and 1 base from J, with 9 bases between. CDR3 nucleotide sequence: TGTGCCAGTAGTATCGCAGGGTGGAACACTGAAGCTTTCTTT. It encodes CASSIAGWNTEAFF.

This rearrangement joins TRBV2 to TRBJ2-1; the match to TRBD2 covers 11 bases. Trimming cost V 4 bases and J 6 bases; bases outside gene matches: 5. The CDR3 contains 15 residues. Germline V gene lookup returns CDR1 SNHLY and CDR2 FYNNEI. In DNA, the CDR3 is TGTGCCAGCAGTGGCTCTAGCGGGGGGCGCAATGAGCAGTTCTTC. Encoded protein: CASSGSSGGRNEQFF.

This clonotype was detected only a few times. The rearrangement links TRBV5-6 to TRBJ2-3; D might be TRBD1 (6 bases). The CDR3 sequence is 14 residues long. V was clipped by 6 bases and J by 2 bases, with 13 bases between them. Looked up from germline, CDR1 is SGHDT and CDR2 is YYEEEE. The CDR3 here is CASTGDTDTDTQYF. DNA for the CDR3: TGTGCCAGCACCGGGGACACCGACACAGATACGCAGTATTTT.

This clonotype was detected many times. This chain's CDR3 is CSVVAGGGGEQFF. The CDR3 bases are TGCAGCGTTGTGGCGGGGGGCGGTGGTGAGCAGTTCTTC. The J gene is TRBJ2-1, the V gene TRBV29-1; 8 bases fit TRBD2. V gave up 4 bases and J gave up 9 bases; unmatched junction bases: 8. This CDR3 has 13 residues. Looked up from germline, CDR1 is SQVTM and CDR2 is ANQGSEA.